This T cell receptor beta chain was profiled in a study of response to subunit inactivated influenza vaccine. TCRdb used MiXCR to reprocess the RT-PCR reads, holding one entry per CDR3 protein. The profile shows about 650,000 distinct CDR3 sequences, 15% to 17% of them singletons. The V and J ends lost 0 bases and 0 bases respectively, with 7 bases between them. This CDR3 comprises 15 residues. Germline CDR1 is SGDLS and CDR2 is YYNGEE. The chain is built from TRBV9 and TRBJ1-3; D is uncertain. Sample: PBMCs from blood, taken roughly 13 days after vaccination. The source of this sequence is a man aged 45 to 65 who received an inactivated influenza vaccine. The CDR3 is CASSVGGASGNTIYF. CDR3 bases: TGTGCCAGCAGCGTAGGAGGTGCCTCTGGAAACACCATATATTTT.